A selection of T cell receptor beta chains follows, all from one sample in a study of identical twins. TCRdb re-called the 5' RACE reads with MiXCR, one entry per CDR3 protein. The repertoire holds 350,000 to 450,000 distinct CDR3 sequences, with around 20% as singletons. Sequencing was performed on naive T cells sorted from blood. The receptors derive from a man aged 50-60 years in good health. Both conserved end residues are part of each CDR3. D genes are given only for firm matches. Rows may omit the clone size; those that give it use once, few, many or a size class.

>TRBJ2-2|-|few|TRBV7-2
CASRLYSGTTGELFF
TGTGCCAGCAGACTATATTCCGGGACAACCGGGGAGCTGTTTTTT
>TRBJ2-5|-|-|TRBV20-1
CSARVTAGSETQYF
TGCAGTGCTAGAGTTACCGCGGGGTCGGAGACCCAGTACTTC
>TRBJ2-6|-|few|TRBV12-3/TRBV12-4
CASSSYGSLLPGANVLTF
TGTGCCAGCAGTTCCTACGGAAGCCTTTTGCCTGGGGCCAACGTCCTGACTTTC
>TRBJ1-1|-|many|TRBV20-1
CSARDPFAREHTEAFF
TGCAGTGCTAGAGACCCCTTCGCGAGGGAACACACTGAAGCTTTCTTT
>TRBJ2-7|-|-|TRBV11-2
CASSLADTYEQYF
TGTGCCAGCAGCTTAGCAGATACCTACGAGCAGTACTTC
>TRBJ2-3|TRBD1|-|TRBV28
CASSFWDRAADTQYF
TGTGCCAGCAGTTTCTGGGACAGGGCGGCAGATACGCAGTATTTT
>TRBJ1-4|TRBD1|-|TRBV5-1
CASSSTGANEKLFF
TGCGCCAGCAGCTCGACAGGGGCTAATGAAAAACTGTTTTTT
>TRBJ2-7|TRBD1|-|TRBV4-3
CASSQDAANRGHEQYF
TGCGCCAGCAGCCAAGATGCCGCAAACAGGGGCCACGAGCAGTACTTC
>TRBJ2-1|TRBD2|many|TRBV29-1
CSVEQLAGASFNYNEQFF
TGCAGCGTTGAACAACTAGCGGGGGCCTCATTCAACTACAATGAGCAGTTCTTC
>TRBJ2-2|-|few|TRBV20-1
CSASPVATTGELFF
TGCAGTGCCAGCCCGGTCGCTACCACCGGGGAGCTGTTTTTT